This entry is about one T cell receptor (beta chain). Antigen: not known. This sample was included in a study of human T cells and chemical hapten exposure. Study-level findings and limits: Every donor had alopecia, and their immune response may therefore differ from healthy people's. Expanded TCRs showed more large CDR3 clusters than pre-sensitization or healthy control sets.

As for time point: patch test 3, about 24 weeks after DPC sensitization. Documented treatment: therapeutic diphenylcyclopropenone sensitization with weekly scalp DPC. Donors were 18 to 70-year-old alopecia patients suitable for DPC. It was the library that attached unique molecular identifiers to individual cDNA molecules. TCRdb itself ran the RACE reads through MiXCR, one entry per CDR3 protein. Counted here are around 130,000 distinct CDR3 sequences, about 11% occurring once; the ten biggest clones make up around 2.2%. This CDR3 is built from 13 residues. Trimming removed 4 bases from V and 13 bases from J; junction bases left unmatched: 12. Germline lookup yields CDR1 SGHDT and CDR2 YYEEEE.

The receptor was derived from a woman aged 45 to 65 with alopecia areata. Some clones in this sample may be carry-over from other donors' samples. V usage is TRBV5-6 and J usage is TRBJ2-5, with 8 bases aligning to TRBD2. The source was whole blood, collected in connection with sensitization to the hapten diphenylcyclopropenone (DPC). The chain's CDR3 is CASSRGGSGPRYF. In DNA form, the CDR3 reads TGTGCCAGCAGCCGGGGGGGCAGCGGACCGCGGTACTTC.